The rows below give T cell receptor beta chains drawn from one sample of a study of blood T cell repertoires in COVID-19. Profiling relied on immunoSEQ multiplex PCR, and the TCRdb table lists in-frame clones only, not all of them. Here the sample spans some 100,000 clones, roughly 92% being singletons. Sample: peripheral blood. Receptors originate from a man in his 70s with acute or convalescent COVID-19. The conserved cysteine and the conserved F or W are not part of the CDR3 here.

V: TRBV11-2
length: 17
CDR3: ASSAEGVFAGGRNTEAF

V: TRBV19
length: 11
CDR3: ASSSQGEETQY

V: TRBV6-2/TRBV6-3
length: 17
CDR3: ASSSPLAGALQRYYEQY

V: TRBV10-2
length: 12
CDR3: ASSESGSNQPQH

V: TRBV5-4
length: 10
CDR3: ASSLDTQPQH

V: TRBV6-5
length: 12
CDR3: ASSFGLAGSEQY

V: TRBV6-5
length: 11
CDR3: ASSLAGGNEQF

V: TRBV5-6
length: 11
CDR3: ASSLTANYGYT

V: TRBV27
length: 12
CDR3: ASSSSGFTGELF

V: TRBV7-9
length: 14
CDR3: ASSLVGGRLNTEAF

V: TRBV6-5
length: 13
CDR3: ASSSLGQGKTEAF

V: TRBV28
length: 15
CDR3: ASIPGGQGLYINEQF

V: TRBV28
length: 9
CDR3: ASTGATEAF

V: TRBV4-1
length: 14
CDR3: ASSQVGTSGSDTQY

V: TRBV27
length: 12
CDR3: ASSAAGGGEKLF

V: TRBV27
length: 13
CDR3: ASSPSSGGRGEQF

V: TRBV19
length: 16
CDR3: ASSLQTLAGGSTGELF

V: TRBV6-5
length: 12
CDR3: ASSMTGVGTKAF

V: TRBV7-2
length: 12
CDR3: ASSFLAEQETQY

V: TRBV11-3
length: 15
CDR3: ASSPRLGSGSYNEQF

V: TRBV4-2
length: 14
CDR3: ASSQDLTLLGNTIY

V: TRBV10-1
length: 15
CDR3: ASSEASGGPRNYEQY

V: TRBV11-2
length: 13
CDR3: ASSSDSISNQPQH

V: TRBV29-1
length: 10
CDR3: SVPPTGPGQF

V: TRBV5-1
length: 18
CDR3: ASSSKGLLGLAGDTDTQY

V: TRBV29-1
length: 15
CDR3: SVEKFGGQTTHYGYT

V: TRBV7-9
length: 14
CDR3: ASSSIFDRKGNEQF

V: TRBV4-3
length: 13
CDR3: ASSQASGRGWELF

V: TRBV14
length: 12
CDR3: ASSPRRNSYEQY

V: TRBV19
length: 13
CDR3: ASSMGQGGLTEAF

V: TRBV10-2
length: 13
CDR3: ASSSPGQAYNEQF

V: TRBV7-2
length: 11
CDR3: ASSDRQNYGYT

V: TRBV4-1
length: 15
CDR3: ASSQVTGTINNNEQF

V: TRBV5-6
length: 13
CDR3: ASSLTVLSSYEQY

V: TRBV7-9
length: 13
CDR3: ASTRPPPGGTEAF

V: TRBV6-5
length: 13
CDR3: ASSYSGQGTETQY

V: TRBV6-1
length: 14
CDR3: ASSDYRGYSNQPQH

V: TRBV4-1
length: 15
CDR3: ASSQVVGTGDLSEQF

V: TRBV2
length: 12
CDR3: ASSADYYSYEQY

V: TRBV12-3/TRBV12-4
length: 11
CDR3: ASGEQAADGYT

V: TRBV4-2
length: 12
CDR3: ASSQDPVSAEAF

V: TRBV25-1
length: 13
CDR3: ASSEPGQAHYGYT

V: TRBV28
length: 13
CDR3: ASSLLAGGPYEQY

V: TRBV5-1
length: 14
CDR3: ASSQILQGPGNTIY

V: TRBV7-8
length: 13
CDR3: ASSPPAGKNSPLH

V: TRBV27
length: 12
CDR3: ASSIGLADNEQF

V: TRBV7-2
length: 13
CDR3: ASSLSRSGANVLT

V: TRBV5-1
length: 13
CDR3: ASSLFRGRNTEAF

V: TRBV24-1
length: 11
CDR3: ATNRDPHNEQF

V: TRBV14
length: 10
CDR3: ASSSQGQVLF

V: TRBV6-5
length: 12
CDR3: ATNQGDISYEQY

V: TRBV27
length: 14
CDR3: ASALGGGILNQPQH

V: TRBV27
length: 12
CDR3: ASSFTGPHQPQH

V: TRBV19
length: 14
CDR3: ASSITAGLSNQPQH

V: TRBV18
length: 13
CDR3: ASSPRDSLWNTIY

V: TRBV19
length: 13
CDR3: ASSINQGLDEKLF

V: TRBV19
length: 15
CDR3: ASSIGASGRAWNEQF

V: TRBV18
length: 13
CDR3: ASSPVSGLNTEAF

V: TRBV5-4
length: 12
CDR3: ASSWAEGFNTQY

V: TRBV7-8
length: 14
CDR3: ASSLNHREINQPQH